Presented here are 25 T cell receptor beta chains from one specimen sequenced in a study of shared clonotypes between healthy human individuals. TCRdb's copy holds only in-frame clones and misses some; the assay was immunoSEQ multiplex PCR. This table has fewer than 3 million clones, 85% to 95% appearing once. The material sequenced was naive CD4+ T cells from PBMCs. Subset denoted: CD45RA+ positively selected. The source is a man between 18 and 29 years old in good health. Some clones in this sample may be carry-over from other donors' samples.

As concerns this clone: Different DNA sequences within this sample yield the same CDR3. The V call is TRBV7-3, the J call TRBJ1-1; D ambiguous. The length of the CDR3 is 13 residues. Germline V CDR1 and CDR2: SGHTA, FQGTGA. Trimming pared 1 base from V and 3 bases from J, leaving 6 bases between. The CDR3 is CASSLIGYTEAFF. As DNA, the CDR3 is TGTGCCAGCAGCTTAATCGGCTACACTGAAGCTTTCTTT.

J is TRBJ2-7 and V is TRBV28; possible D gene TRBD1, 6 bases. Looked up from germline, CDR1 is MDHEN and CDR2 is SYDVKM. This CDR3 is 16 amino acids long. The V end lost 7 bases, the J end lost 5 bases, and 24 bases lay between the germline ends. CDR3 in DNA: TGTGCCAGCATCCCAGGGGTTTCCCCCATGGGGGACGAGCAGTACTTC. This translates into CASIPGVSPMGDEQYF.

The chain recombines TRBV30 with TRBJ1-4, with a weak D call TRBD1 (5 bases). V shed 0 bases and J shed 10 bases, with 9 bases lying between them. This CDR3 spans 12 amino acids. Germline lookup yields CDR1 GTSNPN and CDR2 SVGIG (reference sequence). CDR3 DNA sequence: TGTGCCTGGAGTGTGCAGGGAGTAAAACTGTTTTTT. Its protein is CAWSVQGVKLFF.

DNA for the CDR3: TGCGCCAGCAGCTTGGCAGGGGGTGGAGGCTACACCTTC. This encodes CASSLAGGGGYTF. V usage is TRBV5-1 and J usage is TRBJ1-2; TRBD1 aligns across 7 bases. The trim removed 0 bases at V and 8 bases at J, leaving 4 bases unmatched. The CDR3 sequence is 13 residues long. CDR1 and CDR2 (germline): SGHRS, YFSETQ.

This chain joins TRBV11-2 and TRBJ2-7; D unclear. The CDR3 totals 13 residues. The germline V and J ends were trimmed by 2 bases and 2 bases, with 7 bases remaining between them. CDR1 and CDR2 from the germline V gene are SGHAT and FQNNGV. CDR3 bases: TGTGCCAGCAGCTTAAGAGTTACCTACGAGCAGTACTTC. As protein: CASSLRVTYEQYF. Using reference TRBV11-2 and TRBJ2-7 for the parts outside the CDR3, the full variable domain is EAGVAQSPRYKIIEKRQSVAFWCNPISGHATLYWYQQILGQGPKLLIQFQNNGVVDDSQLPKDRFSAERLKGVDSTLKIQPAKLEDSAVYLCASSLRVTYEQYFGPGTRLTVT.

V and J are TRBV7-2 and TRBJ1-4; D remains unclear. Germline lookup yields CDR1 SGHTA and CDR2 FQGNSA. Trimming pared 3 bases from V and 8 bases from J, leaving 16 bases between. The CDR3 is made up of 15 amino acids. The CDR3 DNA reads TGTGCCAGCAGCTTTGGTCTGAGCGGCGTGGAAAAACTGTTTTTT. It is translated as CASSFGLSGVEKLFF.

Concerning this clone: Other DNA sequences in this sample translate to the same CDR3. The chain carries TRBV18 and TRBJ1-1, with D unclear. CDR3 length: 13 residues. Trimming stripped 1 base from V and 1 base from J, with 4 bases between. Per germline, CDR1 KGHSH and CDR2 LQKENI. CDR3 nucleotide sequence: TGTGCCAGCTCACCACTAGGGAACACTGAAGCTTTCTTT. Its translation is CASSPLGNTEAFF.

This clone was counted only a few times. This chain connects TRBV21-1 to TRBJ1-5. TRBV21-1 constitutes a pseudogene. CDR3 size: 13 residues. CDR3 in DNA: TGTGCCAGAAGCCAGCCCCATTATCAGCCCCAGCATTTT. Translation: CARSQPHYQPQHF.

V usage is TRBV4-1 and J usage is TRBJ2-3, with 10 nucleotides matching TRBD2. Germline V gene lookup returns CDR1 MGHRA and CDR2 YSYEKL. The CDR3 consists of 15 residues. V was pared by 6 bases and J by 4 bases, with 7 bases of the junction left unmatched. CDR3 DNA sequence: TGCGCCAGCAGGTCTAGCGGGAGTACCGCAGATACGCAGTATTTT. Translated, it gives CASRSSGSTADTQYF.

Note on this clone: This CDR3 is also generated by other DNA sequences in the sample. V and J are TRBV9 and TRBJ2-7, with TRBD2 matching 9 bases. This CDR3 has 14 residues. Trimming cost V 3 bases and J 2 bases; bases outside gene matches: 3. The germline V gene encodes CDR1 SGDLS and CDR2 YYNGEE. The CDR3 spells CASSGLAGPYEQYF. For the CDR3, the DNA is TGTGCCAGCAGCGGCCTAGCGGGGCCCTACGAGCAGTACTTC.

Points on this clone: Different DNA sequences within this sample yield the same CDR3. The genes are TRBV28 and TRBJ1-1, with D maybe TRBD1 (5 bases). This CDR3 has 13 residues. Between the trimmed V and J ends, which lost 6 bases and 1 base, there was a span of 9 bases. Germline V gene sequence: CDR1 MDHEN, CDR2 SYDVKM. DNA of the CDR3: TGTGCCAGCAGAGACAGAGGGAACACTGAAGCTTTCTTT. This codes for CASRDRGNTEAFF.

CDR3 in DNA: TGCAGCGTTGCGTTAGGGGATACGAACACCGGGGAGCTGTTTTTT. This translates into CSVALGDTNTGELFF. The V call is TRBV29-1, the J call TRBJ2-2; D is possibly TRBD1 (5 bases). The CDR3 runs to 15 residues. Trimming removed 4 bases from V and 0 bases from J, with 12 bases in between. Germline values: CDR1 SQVTM, CDR2 ANQGSEA.

This chain links TRBV7-9 with TRBJ2-3, with unresolved D. Between the trimmed V and J ends, which lost 1 base and 5 bases, there was a span of 7 bases. This CDR3 is built from 13 residues. Germline lookup yields CDR1 SEHNR and CDR2 FQNEAQ (reference sequence). CDR3 bases: TGTGCCAGCAGCTTAGGGGGTCTAGATACGCAGTATTTT. As protein: CASSLGGLDTQYF.

This chain connects TRBV5-4 to TRBJ1-2; D possibly corresponds to TRBD1 (5 bases). Trimming removed 0 bases at V and 4 bases at J, with 13 bases between. Germline V gene data show CDR1 as SGHNT and CDR2 as YYREEE (reference sequence). The CDR3 length is 15 residues. The CDR3: CASSLGGRASYGYTF. CDR3 in DNA: TGTGCCAGCAGCTTGGGTGGCAGGGCGAGCTATGGCTACACCTTC.

The chain carries TRBV5-1 and TRBJ2-5; 12 bases match TRBD1. The CDR3 length is 17 residues. V was pared by 0 bases and J by 4 bases, with 7 bases of the junction left unmatched. Germline CDR1 reads SGHRS; CDR2 reads YFSETQ. DNA for the CDR3: TGCGCCAGCAGCTTGGCCTACGGGACAGGGGGCTCAGAGACCCAGTACTTC. Encoded protein: CASSLAYGTGGSETQYF.

The chain carries TRBV28 and TRBJ2-1, with 7 bases fitting TRBD2. Germline-derived CDR1 and CDR2 are MDHEN and SYDVKM. Germline trimming cut 2 bases from V and 5 bases from J; bases unmatched to any gene: 18. The CDR3 has 19 amino acids. This chain's CDR3 is CASSLRERGWLAANNEQFF. The CDR3 coding sequence is TGTGCCAGCAGTTTACGAGAACGAGGGTGGCTAGCGGCTAACAATGAGCAGTTCTTC.

The chain employs TRBV4-2 and TRBJ1-2; TRBD1 matches at 7 bases. The J segment lost 7 bases and the V segment lost 1 base, leaving 15 bases of the junction unmatched. The germline CDR1 and CDR2 sequences are LGHNA and YNFKEQ. CDR3 length equals 17 residues. The CDR3 nucleotides read TGTGCCAGCAGCCAAGGTGCCGGAGGGACAGTGTTGTTTGGCTACACCTTC. Its translation is CASSQGAGGTVLFGYTF.

This rearrangement joins TRBV25-1 to TRBJ2-5; D not certain. CDR3 length: 16 residues. Per the germline V gene, CDR1 is MGHDK and CDR2 is SYGVNS. V was shortened by 3 bases and J by 0 bases, with 14 bases between the two germline ends. The CDR3 coding sequence is TGTGCCAGCAGTGATAAAGCGCGGCAGGACCAAGAGACCCAGTACTTC. Translation gives CASSDKARQDQETQYF.

The chain couples TRBV19 to TRBJ2-1; 7 bases line up with TRBD2. The junction had 5 bases not matched to a gene; V was cut back by 6 bases and J by 9 bases. CDR3 length equals 12 residues. Germline assignment: CDR1 LNHDA and CDR2 SQIVND (reference sequence). The CDR3 DNA reads TGTGCCAGTAGCCGGGGGGATCTTGAGCAGTTCTTC. Translating it yields CASSRGDLEQFF. Combining the CDR3 with reference TRBV19 and TRBJ2-1 gives the whole variable domain DGGITQSPKYLFRKEGQNVTLSCEQNLNHDAMYWYRQDPGQGLRLIYYSQIVNDFQKGDIAEGYSVSREKKESFPLTVTSAQKNPTAFYLCASSRGDLEQFFGPGTRLTVL.

In its sample, this clone was seen a few times. The chain couples TRBV29-1 to TRBJ1-1; D remains unclear. CDR3 length: 13 amino acids. V lost 4 bases to trimming and J lost 2 bases, with 11 bases between them. Germline CDR1 SQVTM, CDR2 ANQGSEA. The CDR3 bases are TGCAGCGTTGTGGGGTCTTACAACACTGAAGCTTTCTTT. This sequence encodes CSVVGSYNTEAFF.

This sequence joins TRBV28 and TRBJ1-1, with a possible D match to TRBD1 (6 bases). The CDR3 sequence is 15 residues long. V lost 4 bases, J lost 5 bases, and 17 bases lay in between. The germline gives CDR1 MDHEN, CDR2 SYDVKM. The CDR3 region has the DNA TGTGCCAGCAGTTCTCCAAGACAGGTTGGGACTGAAGCTTTCTTT. Amino acids: CASSSPRQVGTEAFF.

The chain joins TRBV19 to TRBJ1-5, with D possibly TRBD1 on 5 matching bases. Germline CDR1 LNHDA, CDR2 SQIVND (reference sequence). Trimming took 3 bases from V and 7 from J, leaving 19 bases between them. The length of the CDR3 is 16 residues. The DNA of the CDR3 is TGTGCCAGTAGTATCTTTATAGGGGAGGGCTTGCAGCCCCAGCATTTT. This gives the protein CASSIFIGEGLQPQHF.

The chain combines TRBV6-6 with TRBJ2-7; D is undetermined. This CDR3 comprises 12 residues. CDR1 is MNHNY and CDR2 is SVGAGI in the germline V gene (reference sequence). V was pared by 3 bases and J by 5 bases, with 8 bases between. The CDR3: CASSYAVDEQYF. The DNA of the CDR3 is TGTGCCAGCAGTTATGCGGTCGACGAGCAGTACTTC.

This clone was observed once. The chain joins TRBV2 to TRBJ2-1, with TRBD2 matching over 8 bases. The length of the CDR3 is 15 residues. V lost 6 bases and J lost 2; bases outside the gene matches: 6. CDR1 is SNHLY and CDR2 is FYNNEI in the germline V gene. The CDR3 coding sequence is TGTGCCAGCAGACTTACTAGCGGACCCTACAATGAGCAGTTCTTC. The encoded protein is CASRLTSGPYNEQFF.

The chain links TRBV9 to TRBJ2-2; 15 nucleotides match TRBD2. Trimming took 4 bases from V and 5 from J; bases not matched to a gene: 9. CDR3 size: 18 residues. CDR1 and CDR2 from the germline V gene are SGDLS and YYNGEE. In DNA, the CDR3 is TGTGCCAGCAGCCCTTGGACTAGCGGGAGGGGAGCTACCGGGGAGCTGTTTTTT. Residues: CASSPWTSGRGATGELFF. Full variable domain (outside the CDR3, taken from reference TRBV9 and TRBJ2-2): DSGVTQTPKHLITATGQRVTLRCSPRSGDLSVYWYQQSLDQGLQFLIQYYNGEERAKGNILERFSAQQFPDLHSELNLSSLELGDSALYFCASSPWTSGRGATGELFFGEGSRLTVL.